This record covers a single T cell receptor beta chain. One end of the junction varies from germline; a read error may be responsible. These data belong to a study of cytomegalovirus exposure and HLA in healthy donors. The primer mix had 60 Vbeta and 13 Jbeta primers. Authors' processing steps: About 11 million of tens of millions of unique TCR beta chains were shared, per a later count. The table came from immunoSEQ multiplex PCR; TCRdb's copy has only in-frame clones and leaves some out. The V and J calls and clone size are taken from that table; D and trimming were inferred from the DNA. The repertoire holds around 92,000 clones, with more than 60% as singletons. The CDR3 extends over 10 amino acids. Germline V CDR1 and CDR2: SQVTM, ANQGSEA.

The sequencing input was PBMCs. The rearrangement uses TRBV29-1 and TRBJ2-2; TRBD2 aligns across 12 bases. The receptor comes from a human donor in good health. CDR3 sequence reads: CSVDLAGGRF. The CDR3 coding sequence is TGCAGCGTGGACCTAGCGGGGGGGAGGTTT.